What follows are 9 T cell receptor beta chains derived from one specimen sequenced in a study of blood T cells in healthy people across ages (dated by TCRdb to about 2015). The library was built by means of 5' RACE. The listed sequencing device is Illumina HiSeq 2500. A second PCR of roughly 6 to 11 cycles was run with a J-beta primer mix and a sample-barcoded 5' primer. TCRdb reprocessed the public reads (quality trimming at Q25 with fastp, clone calling with MiXCR) and kept in-frame beta chains. Merged by CDR3 protein, the rows form single entries marked with the most common genes and DNA. The sample table contains 800,000 to 950,000 distinct CDR3 sequences; only one count was recorded for just under 30% of them. Clones ranked in the top ten supply about 9.4% of the sample. These data were also filed under a second study, of T cells of mothers and their children.

Source material: blood. These receptors came from a woman between 40 and 50 years old in good health.

This clonotype was counted at least ten times. This chain links TRBV4-3 with TRBJ1-5; D uncertain. Germline CDR1 and CDR2: LGHNA and YSLEER. The CDR3 totals 14 residues. The V end was cut by 1 base, the J end by 4 bases, with 8 bases between. CDR3 DNA sequence: TGCGCCAGCAGCCAAGCCTGGGCTAATCAGCCCCAGCATTTT. Amino acids: CASSQAWANQPQHF.

V and J are TRBV5-1 and TRBJ1-5, with D perhaps TRBD1 (6 bases). CDR1 is SGHRS and CDR2 is YFSETQ in the germline V gene. V lost 1 base, J lost 4 bases, and 12 bases lay in between. CDR3 length: 15 residues. The CDR3 loop is CASSLLGQGNQPQHF. CDR3 sequence (DNA): TGCGCCAGCAGCTTGCTTGGTCAGGGGAATCAGCCCCAGCATTTT.

A remark on this clonotype: This clone may be a read error of a much larger clone one base away. This chain connects TRBV15 to TRBJ2-7; maybe TRBD2 (6 bases). The V gene's germline CDR1 is LNHNV and CDR2 YYDKDF (reference sequence). This CDR3 is built from 14 residues. In DNA, the CDR3 is TGTGCCACCAGCAGAGAAGGAGGGTTGTACGGGCAGTACTTC. Translation gives CATSREGGLYGQYF.

This clonotype was picked up a small number of times. The chain links TRBV7-3 to TRBJ2-1, with 8 bases matching TRBD2. Germline CDR1 reads SGHTA; CDR2 reads FQGTGA. The CDR3 sequence is 17 residues long. Trimming removed 0 bases from V and 0 bases from J; junction bases left unmatched: 4. In nucleotides, the CDR3 is TGTGCCAGCAGCTTAACCCCCGGGACTAGCTCCTACAATGAGCAGTTCTTC. Translation gives CASSLTPGTSSYNEQFF.

The chain uses TRBV7-3 and TRBJ2-1; D is perhaps TRBD2 (5 bases). This CDR3 is 15 amino acids long. Germline V gene data show CDR1 as SGHTA and CDR2 as FQGTGA. Trimming removed 5 bases from V and 6 bases from J, with 17 bases in between. Written as DNA, the CDR3 is TGTGCCAGCAGCCCAACGGGCGGGCCTGCCAATGAGCAGTTCTTC. It is translated as CASSPTGGPANEQFF. The full variable domain, in which reference TRBV7-3 and TRBJ2-1 provide the parts outside the CDR3, is GAGVSQTPSNKVTEKGKYVELRCDPISGHTALYWYRQSLGQGPEFLIYFQGTGAADDSGLPNDRFFAVRPEGSVSTLKIQRTERGDSAVYLCASSPTGGPANEQFFGPGTRLTVL.

The sample holds many counts of this clonotype. The chain couples TRBV27 to TRBJ2-5, with D perhaps TRBD1 (5 bases). The CDR3 loop spans 14 amino acids. The germline gives CDR1 MNHEY, CDR2 SMNVEV (reference sequence). V was pared by 2 bases and J by 5 bases, with 12 bases between. CDR3 nucleotides: TGTGCCAGCAGTTTAGGTCAGGGCTTGGAGACCCAGTACTTC. Protein sequence: CASSLGQGLETQYF.

Note on this clonotype: This may come from a read error, since a much larger clone is one base off. Likely a read error: the CDR3 ends without its conserved phenylalanine or tryptophan. The J gene is TRBJ2-5, the V gene TRBV20-1; the D gene is possibly TRBD2 (6 bases). The CDR3 consists of 11 residues. Germline V gene lookup returns CDR1 DFQATT and CDR2 SNEGSKA (reference sequence). V lost 6 bases and J lost 11, with 16 bases in between. CDR3 nucleotide sequence: TGCAGTGCCAGCAGGCCGGGAGAGCAGTACTGC. Translating it yields CSASRPGEQYC.

This clonotype was recorded only once. The chain employs TRBV21-1 and TRBJ2-3. TRBV21-1 is shown as a pseudogene. This CDR3 spans 14 amino acids. CDR3 bases: TGTGCCAGCAGCAAAAGGACGACGGAAGATACGCAGTATTTT. Translating it yields CASSKRTTEDTQYF.

The rearrangement links TRBV9 to TRBJ1-2, with D unclear. V was cut by 0 bases and J by 4 bases, with 13 bases left in between. The CDR3 is made up of 15 amino acids. In germline, CDR1 is SGDLS, CDR2 YYNGEE. In nucleotides, the CDR3 is TGTGCCAGCAGCGTAGAGGAGGGAGTGGTCTATGGCTACACCTTC. Its translation: CASSVEEGVVYGYTF.